The present T cell receptor (beta chain) was sequenced within a study of shared clonotypes between healthy human individuals. Broader study findings: Having only a few donors restricted how much genetic and exposure-history diversity was captured. Generation of non-shared clonotypes was less probable than generation of clonotypes shared by all four donors.

Investigators divided CD4+ cells into CD45RA+ naive and CD45RA-negative memory subsets. In regard to this clone: The antigen remains unidentified.

V was pared by 5 bases and J by 3 bases, with 7 bases of the junction left unmatched. CDR3 size: 15 residues. Germline CDR1 MNHNS, CDR2 SASEGT. TCRdb keeps only in-frame clones here, not all; method: immunoSEQ multiplex PCR. The sample records under 1,100,000 clones, around 76% being singletons. The chain combines TRBV6-1 with TRBJ1-5; TRBD1 aligns across 7 bases. The material sequenced was memory CD4+ T cells sorted from blood. Indicated subset: CD45RA-negative fraction. The receptor's source is a young man in good health. The CDR3: CASSLGQVANQPQHF. CDR3 in DNA: TGTGCCAGCAGTCTTGGACAGGTTGCCAATCAGCCCCAGCATTTT.